Listed below are T cell receptor beta chains from one sample, sequenced in a study of blood T cell repertoires in COVID-19. Some clones are missing from TCRdb's copy, which holds only in-frame ones; the method was immunoSEQ multiplex PCR. Among under 250,000 clones, about 86% were seen once, and the ten largest hold around 8.9%. The material sequenced was peripheral blood. The receptors here all came from a man aged 35 to 55 with active or convalescent COVID-19. Both conserved end residues are trimmed from each CDR3. Each record gives: D gene, V gene, clone size, CDR3 protein. The D gene is left open where the match is weak. Size values are once, few and many counts, or a class for expanded clones, and some rows have none.

>TRBD2|TRBV7-9|once
ASSLLGYGSGRISYEQY
>TRBD2|TRBV19|.
ASSLRLAGGTYNEQF
>.|TRBV6-5|.
ASSYGASTEAF
>TRBD2|TRBV14|.
ASSQDQAGGGDTQY
>TRBD2|TRBV28|.
ASSSWTSGSSYEQY
>.|TRBV4-1|.
ASSQGPSGNTGELF
>TRBD1|TRBV5-6|.
ASSRDRREKLF
>.|TRBV18|.
ASSLRGLGAYEQY
>.|TRBV5-5|.
ASSPGTGVRGTQY
>.|TRBV18|.
ASSSGSSPLH
>TRBD2|TRBV18|.
ASSPTTSGGTDTQY
>.|TRBV16|.
ASSQSGAVKLF
>TRBD1|TRBV6-2/TRBV6-3|.
ASSLRQGSAEAF
>.|TRBV12-3/TRBV12-4|.
ASSPQGGGYT
>.|TRBV9|.
ASSGVYNEQF
>.|TRBV2|once
ASIRGTAGGTDTQY
>.|TRBV30|.
AWSVSEAPHAQY
>.|TRBV11-2|.
ASSFLQGNAEAF
>.|TRBV27|.
ASGRDRLKGHEQF
>TRBD2|TRBV7-9|.
ASSLSVGGYNEQF
>TRBD2|TRBV9|.
ASSVEAGGWYNEQF
>.|TRBV12-3/TRBV12-4|.
ASRLGSNTEAF
>.|TRBV7-9|few
ASSRRDNYGYT
>.|TRBV5-1|.
ASSSSYEQY
>TRBD1|TRBV7-2|.
ASRFGTELSGANVLT
>TRBD2|TRBV7-2|.
ASSSRPGLAGTYEQY
>TRBD2|TRBV10-3|.
AISQRLAGGVSYNEQF
>.|TRBV4-3|.
ASSQEPGRSSYGYT
>TRBD2|TRBV19|.
ASSPGLVGTDTQY
>.|TRBV2|.
ASREGGLDNEKLF
>.|TRBV5-1|.
ASSFPGPGEQRVCDWAGNTIY
>.|TRBV11-3|.
ASSRGAATYEQY
>.|TRBV5-8|once
ASSFLSGTYNEQF
>TRBD2|TRBV27|.
ASQTTSGRGGQY
>.|TRBV6-5|.
ASSSPGTPGGYT
>.|TRBV30|few
AWTPDSHNNEQF
>.|TRBV2|.
ASSGGLSGYT
>TRBD1|TRBV6-5|.
ASRDRDRGTTEAF
>TRBD1|TRBV6-6|.
ASSPGQGGNQPQH
>TRBD1|TRBV19|.
ASSIGGDRDNQPQH
>TRBD1|TRBV12-5|.
ASGLGTGAYYGYT
>TRBD1|TRBV28|.
ASSSRQGEANQPQH
>.|TRBV29-1|.
SVTPRSYNEQF
>.|TRBV6-1|.
ASSVKLMRANTGELF
>TRBD1|TRBV7-2|.
ASSPDRDSNQPQH
>.|TRBV1|.
TSSLKHAGQLNSPLH
>.|TRBV3-1/TRBV3-2|.
ASSRDSVNEKLF